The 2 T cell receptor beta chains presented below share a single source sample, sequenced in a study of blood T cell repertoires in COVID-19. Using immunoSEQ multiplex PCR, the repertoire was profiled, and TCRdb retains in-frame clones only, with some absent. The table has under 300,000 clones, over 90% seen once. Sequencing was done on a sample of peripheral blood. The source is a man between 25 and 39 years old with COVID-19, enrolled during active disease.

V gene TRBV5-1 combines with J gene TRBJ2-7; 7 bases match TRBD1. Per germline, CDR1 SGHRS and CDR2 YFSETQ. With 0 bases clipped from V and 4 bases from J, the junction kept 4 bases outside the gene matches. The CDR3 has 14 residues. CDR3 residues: CASSLGTGPYEQYF. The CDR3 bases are TGCGCCAGCAGCTTGGGGACAGGCCCTTACGAGCAGTACTTC.

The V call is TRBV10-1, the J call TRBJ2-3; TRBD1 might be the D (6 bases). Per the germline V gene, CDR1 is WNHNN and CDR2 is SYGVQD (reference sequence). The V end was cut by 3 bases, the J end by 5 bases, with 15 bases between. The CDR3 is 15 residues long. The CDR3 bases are TGCGCCAGCAGTGAACTCCCCGCAGGGGAAGATACGCAGTATTTT. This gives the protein CASSELPAGEDTQYF.